This T cell receptor beta chain was identified during a study of blood T cells in healthy people across ages. The CDR3 is made up of 13 amino acids. From germline, CDR1 is SQVTM and CDR2 ANQGSEA. V lost 6 bases to trimming and J lost 6 bases, with 17 bases between them. It was with a sample-barcoded 5' primer and a J-beta primer mix that a second PCR of roughly 6 to 12 cycles was run. From the 5' RACE reads, TCRdb called clonotypes with MiXCR, one entry per CDR3 protein. The sample shows about 1.5 million distinct CDR3 sequences, 40% to 45% of them seen only once. This clonotype occurred a few times. Those donating, healthy Caucasian individuals from Russia, were aged roughly 6 to 100.

The clonotype originates from a woman younger than 35 in good health. The V and J genes are TRBV29-1 and TRBJ1-2, with D possibly being TRBD1 (5 bases). Material: blood. The CDR3 coding sequence is TGCAGCGTCCGAGCATGGCTGGGGGATGGCTACACCTTC. Its protein is CSVRAWLGDGYTF.